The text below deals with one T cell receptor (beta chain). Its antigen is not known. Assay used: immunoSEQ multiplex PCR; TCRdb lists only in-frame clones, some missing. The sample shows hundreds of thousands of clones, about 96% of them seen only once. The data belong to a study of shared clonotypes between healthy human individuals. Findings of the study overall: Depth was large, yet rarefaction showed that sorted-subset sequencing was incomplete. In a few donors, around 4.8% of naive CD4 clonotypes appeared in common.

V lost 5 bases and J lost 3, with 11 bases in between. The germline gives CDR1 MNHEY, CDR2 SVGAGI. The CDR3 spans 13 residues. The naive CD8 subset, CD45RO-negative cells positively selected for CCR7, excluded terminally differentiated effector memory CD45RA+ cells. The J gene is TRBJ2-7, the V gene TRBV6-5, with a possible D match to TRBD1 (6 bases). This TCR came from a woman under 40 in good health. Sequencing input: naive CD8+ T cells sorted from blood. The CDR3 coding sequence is TGTGCCAGCAGTCTCGACAGGAGCTACGAGCAGTACTTC. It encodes CASSLDRSYEQYF.